The clone carrying this T cell receptor (beta chain) was observed a few times. Antigen: not known. TCRdb itself ran the RT-PCR reads through MiXCR, one entry per CDR3 protein. Found here are fewer than 550,000 distinct CDR3 sequences, around 25% of them singletons; the top ten hold over 1.5%. This specimen comes from a study of response to subunit inactivated influenza vaccine. Study-level findings and limits: After each seasonal influenza vaccination, few new T cells are recruited, the authors suggested.

The material sequenced was CD4+ T cells sorted from PBMCs, taken roughly 5 days after vaccination. The TCR sequence derives from a middle-aged man who received an inactivated influenza vaccine.

CDR3 region: CASSPPYGSYEQYF. The DNA of the CDR3 is TGTGCCAGCAGCCCCCCGTACGGTTCCTACGAGCAGTACTTC. The V gene is TRBV7-9, the J gene TRBJ2-7; D unclear. Per germline, CDR1 SEHNR and CDR2 FQNEAQ (reference sequence). The CDR3 sequence is 14 residues long. V lost 5 bases and J lost 1, with 12 bases in between.